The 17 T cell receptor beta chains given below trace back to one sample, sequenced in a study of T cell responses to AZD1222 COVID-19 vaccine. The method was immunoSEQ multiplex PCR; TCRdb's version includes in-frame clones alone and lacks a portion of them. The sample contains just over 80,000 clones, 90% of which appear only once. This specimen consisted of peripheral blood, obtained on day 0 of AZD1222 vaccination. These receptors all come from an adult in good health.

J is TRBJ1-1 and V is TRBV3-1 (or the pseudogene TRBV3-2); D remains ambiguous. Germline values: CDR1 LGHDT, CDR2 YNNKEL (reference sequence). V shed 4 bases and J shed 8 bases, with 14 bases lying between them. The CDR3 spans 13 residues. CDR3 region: CASSPSRPSEAFF. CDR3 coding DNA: TGTGCCAGCAGCCCCTCGAGGCCCAGCGAAGCTTTCTTT.

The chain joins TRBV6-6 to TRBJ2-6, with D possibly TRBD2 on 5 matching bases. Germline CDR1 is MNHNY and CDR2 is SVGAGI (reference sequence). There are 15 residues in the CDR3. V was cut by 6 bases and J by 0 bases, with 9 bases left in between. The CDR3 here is CASRGTSSGANVLTF. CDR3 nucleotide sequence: TGTGCCAGCAGAGGAACTAGCTCTGGGGCCAACGTCCTGACTTTC.

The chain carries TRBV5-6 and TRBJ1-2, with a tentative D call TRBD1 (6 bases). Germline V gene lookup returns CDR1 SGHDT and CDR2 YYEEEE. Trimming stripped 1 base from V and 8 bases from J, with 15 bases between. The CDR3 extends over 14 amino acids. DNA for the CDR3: TGTGCCAGCAGCTTGAAAATGGGGGCGGGAGGCTACACCTTC. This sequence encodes CASSLKMGAGGYTF.

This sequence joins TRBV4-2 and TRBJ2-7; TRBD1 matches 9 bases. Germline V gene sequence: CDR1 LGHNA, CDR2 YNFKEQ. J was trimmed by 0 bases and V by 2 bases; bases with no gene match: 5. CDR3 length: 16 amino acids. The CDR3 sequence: CASSQSGTGFSYEQYF. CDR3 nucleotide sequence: TGTGCCAGCAGCCAATCCGGGACAGGGTTCTCCTACGAGCAGTACTTC.

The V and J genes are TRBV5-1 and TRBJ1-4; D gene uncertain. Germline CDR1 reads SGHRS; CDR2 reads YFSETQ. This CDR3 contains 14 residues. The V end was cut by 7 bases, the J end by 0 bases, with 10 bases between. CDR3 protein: CASRPSATNEKLFF. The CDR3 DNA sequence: TGCGCCAGCCGGCCCAGTGCAACTAATGAAAAACTGTTTTTT.

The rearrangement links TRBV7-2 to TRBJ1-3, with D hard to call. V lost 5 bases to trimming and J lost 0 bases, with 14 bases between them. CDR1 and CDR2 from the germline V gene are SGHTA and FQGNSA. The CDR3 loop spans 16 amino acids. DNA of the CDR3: TGTGCCAGCAGCCCGTGGGGAGTTAGCTCTGGAAACACCATATATTTT. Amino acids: CASSPWGVSSGNTIYF.

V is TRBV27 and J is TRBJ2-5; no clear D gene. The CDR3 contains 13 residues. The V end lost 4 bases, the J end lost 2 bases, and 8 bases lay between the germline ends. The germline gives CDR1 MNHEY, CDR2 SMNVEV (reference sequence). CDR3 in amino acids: CASSWTGQETQYF. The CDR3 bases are TGTGCCAGCAGTTGGACGGGTCAAGAGACCCAGTACTTC.

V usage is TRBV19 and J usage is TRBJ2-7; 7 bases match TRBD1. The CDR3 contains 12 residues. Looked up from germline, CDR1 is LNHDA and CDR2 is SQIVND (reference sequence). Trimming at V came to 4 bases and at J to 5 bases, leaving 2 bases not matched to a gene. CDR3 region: CASSKTGDEQYF. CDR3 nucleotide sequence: TGTGCCAGTAGTAAAACAGGGGACGAGCAGTACTTC.

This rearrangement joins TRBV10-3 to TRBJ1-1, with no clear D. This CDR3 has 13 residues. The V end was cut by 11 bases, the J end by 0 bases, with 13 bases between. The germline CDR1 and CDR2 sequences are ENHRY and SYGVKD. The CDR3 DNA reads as TGTGCCGTTGGAGGGTCTTTGAACACTGAAGCTTTCTTT. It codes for CAVGGSLNTEAFF.

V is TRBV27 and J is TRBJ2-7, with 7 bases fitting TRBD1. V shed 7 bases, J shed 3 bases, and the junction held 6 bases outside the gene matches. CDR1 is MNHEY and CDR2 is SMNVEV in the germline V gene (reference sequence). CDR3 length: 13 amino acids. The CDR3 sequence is CASKTGYGYEQYF. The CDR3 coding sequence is TGTGCCAGCAAGACAGGGTATGGCTACGAGCAGTACTTC.

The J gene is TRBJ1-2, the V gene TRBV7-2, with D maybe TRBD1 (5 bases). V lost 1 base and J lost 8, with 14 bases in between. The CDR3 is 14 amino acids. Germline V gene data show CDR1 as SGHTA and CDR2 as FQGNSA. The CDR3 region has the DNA TGTGCCAGCAGCTTAGATCCGGGGCGGAAAGGCTACACCTTC. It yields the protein CASSLDPGRKGYTF.

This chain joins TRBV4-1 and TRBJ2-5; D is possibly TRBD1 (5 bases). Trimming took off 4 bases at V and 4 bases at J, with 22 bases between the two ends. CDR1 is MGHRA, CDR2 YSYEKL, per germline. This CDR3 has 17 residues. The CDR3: CASSPLPGDGAGETQYF. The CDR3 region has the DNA TGCGCCAGCAGCCCTCTCCCGGGTGATGGGGCCGGAGAGACCCAGTACTTC.

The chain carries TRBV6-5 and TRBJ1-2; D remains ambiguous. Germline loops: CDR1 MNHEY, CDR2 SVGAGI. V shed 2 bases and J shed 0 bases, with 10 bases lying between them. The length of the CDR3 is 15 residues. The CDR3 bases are TGTGCCAGCAGTTACATTCGGGAATCTAACTATGGCTACACCTTC. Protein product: CASSYIRESNYGYTF.

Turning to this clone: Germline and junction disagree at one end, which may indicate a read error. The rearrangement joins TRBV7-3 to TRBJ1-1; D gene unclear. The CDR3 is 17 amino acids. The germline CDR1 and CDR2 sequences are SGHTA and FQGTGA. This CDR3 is CASSLTPSLRGSTEAFF. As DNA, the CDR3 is TGTGCCAGCAGCCTAACACCCTCTCTACGGGGAAGCACTGAAGCTTTCTTT.

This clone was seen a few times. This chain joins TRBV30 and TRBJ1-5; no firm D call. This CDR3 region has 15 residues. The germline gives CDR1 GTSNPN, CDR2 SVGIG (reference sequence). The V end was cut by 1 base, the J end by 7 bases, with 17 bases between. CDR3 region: CAWSEGGRPRQPQHF. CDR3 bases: TGTGCCTGGAGTGAGGGAGGGAGGCCCAGGCAGCCCCAGCATTTT.

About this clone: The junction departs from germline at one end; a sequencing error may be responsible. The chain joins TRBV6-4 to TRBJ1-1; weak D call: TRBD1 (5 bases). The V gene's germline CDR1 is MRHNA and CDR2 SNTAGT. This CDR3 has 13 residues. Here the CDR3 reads CASRSTRKGTFSF. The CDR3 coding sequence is TGTGCCAGCAGGAGTACCCGGAAGGGGACCTTCTCCTTT.

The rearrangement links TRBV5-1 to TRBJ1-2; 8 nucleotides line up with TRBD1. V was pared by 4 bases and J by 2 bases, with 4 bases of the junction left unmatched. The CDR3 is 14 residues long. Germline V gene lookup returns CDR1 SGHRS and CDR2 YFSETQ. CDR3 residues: CASSTDRGNYGYTF. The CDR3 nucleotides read TGCGCCAGCAGCACCGACAGGGGAAACTATGGCTACACCTTC.